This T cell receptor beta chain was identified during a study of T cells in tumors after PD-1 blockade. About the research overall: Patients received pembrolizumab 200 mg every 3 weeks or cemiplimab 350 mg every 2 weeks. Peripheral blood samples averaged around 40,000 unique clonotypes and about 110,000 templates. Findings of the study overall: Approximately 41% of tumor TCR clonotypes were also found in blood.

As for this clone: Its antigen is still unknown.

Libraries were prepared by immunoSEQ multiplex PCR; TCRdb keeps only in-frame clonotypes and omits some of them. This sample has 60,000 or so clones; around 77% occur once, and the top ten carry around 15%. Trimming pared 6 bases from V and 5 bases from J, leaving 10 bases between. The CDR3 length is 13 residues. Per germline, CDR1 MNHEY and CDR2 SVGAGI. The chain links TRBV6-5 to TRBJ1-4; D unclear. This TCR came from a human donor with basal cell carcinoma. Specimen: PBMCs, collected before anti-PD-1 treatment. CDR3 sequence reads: CASSQGLNEKLFF. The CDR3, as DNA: TGTGCCAGCAGCCAAGGACTGAATGAAAAACTGTTTTTT.